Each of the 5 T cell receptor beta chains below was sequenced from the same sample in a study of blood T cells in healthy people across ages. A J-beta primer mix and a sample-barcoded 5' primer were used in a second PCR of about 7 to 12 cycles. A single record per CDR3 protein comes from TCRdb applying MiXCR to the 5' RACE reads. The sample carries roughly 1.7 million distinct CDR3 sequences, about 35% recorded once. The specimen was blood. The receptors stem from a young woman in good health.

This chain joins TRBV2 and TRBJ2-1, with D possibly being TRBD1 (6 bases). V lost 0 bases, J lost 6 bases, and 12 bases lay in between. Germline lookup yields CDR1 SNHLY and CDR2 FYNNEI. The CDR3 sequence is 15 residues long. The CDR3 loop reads CASSEARQGFNEQFF. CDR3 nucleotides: TGTGCCAGCAGTGAAGCGAGGCAGGGGTTCAATGAGCAGTTCTTC.

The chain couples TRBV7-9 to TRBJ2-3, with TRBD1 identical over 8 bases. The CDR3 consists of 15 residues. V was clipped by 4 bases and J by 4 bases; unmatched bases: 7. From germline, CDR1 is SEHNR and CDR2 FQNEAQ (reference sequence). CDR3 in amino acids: CASSSAGGSADTQYF. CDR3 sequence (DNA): TGTGCCAGCAGCTCAGCAGGGGGCAGCGCAGATACGCAGTATTTT.

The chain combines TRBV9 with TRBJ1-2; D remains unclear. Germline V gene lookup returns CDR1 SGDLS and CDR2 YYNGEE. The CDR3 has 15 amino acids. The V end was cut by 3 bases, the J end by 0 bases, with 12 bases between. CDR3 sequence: CASSESTFPNYGYTF. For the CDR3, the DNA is TGTGCCAGCAGCGAATCAACTTTTCCTAACTATGGCTACACCTTC.

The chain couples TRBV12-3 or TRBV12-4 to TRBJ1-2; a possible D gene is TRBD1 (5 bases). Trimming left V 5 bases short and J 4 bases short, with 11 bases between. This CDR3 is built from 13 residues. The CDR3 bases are TGTGCCAGCAGTCGACAGAATGTCTATGGCTACACCTTC. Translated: CASSRQNVYGYTF.

The CDR3 loop reads CASMISWANAGDTQYF. The CDR3 DNA follows: TGTGCCAGCATGATCTCCTGGGCCAACGCGGGGGATACGCAGTATTTT. The V call is TRBV6-2 or TRBV6-3, the J call TRBJ2-3, with TRBD2 as a possible D gene (6 bases). The V end lost 7 bases, the J end lost 6 bases, and 23 bases lay between the germline ends. CDR3 length: 16 amino acids. Looked up from germline, CDR1 is MNHEY and CDR2 is SVGEGT.